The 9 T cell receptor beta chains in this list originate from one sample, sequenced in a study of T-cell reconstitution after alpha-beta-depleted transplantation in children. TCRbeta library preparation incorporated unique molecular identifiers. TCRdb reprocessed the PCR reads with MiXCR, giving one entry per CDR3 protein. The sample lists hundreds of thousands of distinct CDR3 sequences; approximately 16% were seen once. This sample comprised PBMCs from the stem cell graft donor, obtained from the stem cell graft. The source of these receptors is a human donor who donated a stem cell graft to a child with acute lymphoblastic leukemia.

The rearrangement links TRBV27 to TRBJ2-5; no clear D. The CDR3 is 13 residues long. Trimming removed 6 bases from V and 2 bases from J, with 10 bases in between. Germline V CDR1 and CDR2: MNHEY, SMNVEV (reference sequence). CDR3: CASSRREQETQYF. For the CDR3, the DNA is TGTGCCAGCAGCCGACGCGAACAAGAGACCCAGTACTTC.

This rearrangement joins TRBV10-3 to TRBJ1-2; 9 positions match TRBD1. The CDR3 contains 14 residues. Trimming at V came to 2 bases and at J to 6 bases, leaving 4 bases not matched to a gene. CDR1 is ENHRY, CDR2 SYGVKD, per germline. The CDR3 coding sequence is TGTGCCATCAGTGAGCCCCGGGACAGGGATGGCTACACCTTC. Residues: CAISEPRDRDGYTF.

This CDR3 reads CSARGARHSYNEQFF. The CDR3 bases are TGCAGTGCTAGAGGTGCGCGGCACTCCTACAATGAGCAGTTCTTC. This chain links TRBV20-1 with TRBJ2-1; D not certain. The V and J ends lost 1 base and 0 bases respectively, with 10 bases between them. The germline V gene has CDR1 DFQATT and CDR2 SNEGSKA (reference sequence). The CDR3 totals 15 residues.

CDR3 DNA sequence: TGTGCCAGCAGGTCCGGGTTCTTCCCTGATGAAGCTTTCTTT. The encoded protein is CASRSGFFPDEAFF. The chain carries TRBV7-9 and TRBJ1-1, with no clear D. CDR1 is SEHNR and CDR2 is FQNEAQ in the germline V gene (reference sequence). The CDR3 length is 14 residues. The V gene lost 6 bases and the J gene lost 7 bases, with 18 bases spanning the gap.

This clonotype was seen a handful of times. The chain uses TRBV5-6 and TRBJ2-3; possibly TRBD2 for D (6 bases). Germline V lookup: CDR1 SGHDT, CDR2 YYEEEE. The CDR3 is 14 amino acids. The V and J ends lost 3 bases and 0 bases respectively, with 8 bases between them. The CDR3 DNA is TGTGCCAGCAGCTCGGGAGCTAGCACAGATACGCAGTATTTT. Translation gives CASSSGASTDTQYF.

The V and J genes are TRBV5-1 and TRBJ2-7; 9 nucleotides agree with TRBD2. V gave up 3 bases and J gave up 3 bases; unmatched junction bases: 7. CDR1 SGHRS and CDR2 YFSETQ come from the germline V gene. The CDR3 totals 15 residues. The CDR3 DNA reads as TGCGCCAGCAGCTGGGCGGAGCGGGAGGTCTACGAGCAGTACTTC. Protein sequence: CASSWAEREVYEQYF.

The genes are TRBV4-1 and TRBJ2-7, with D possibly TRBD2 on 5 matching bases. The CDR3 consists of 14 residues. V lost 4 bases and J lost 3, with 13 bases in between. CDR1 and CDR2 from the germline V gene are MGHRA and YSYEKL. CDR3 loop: CASSLVSEGYEQYF. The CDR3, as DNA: TGCGCCAGCAGCCTAGTGAGTGAGGGCTACGAGCAGTACTTC.

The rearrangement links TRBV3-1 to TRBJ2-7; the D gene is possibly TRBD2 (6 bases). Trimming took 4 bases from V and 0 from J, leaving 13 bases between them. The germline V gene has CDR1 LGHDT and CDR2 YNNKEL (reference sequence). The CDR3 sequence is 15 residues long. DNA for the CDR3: TGTGCCAGCAGCCCGTGGGACTCAAGCTCCTACGAGCAGTACTTC. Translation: CASSPWDSSSYEQYF.

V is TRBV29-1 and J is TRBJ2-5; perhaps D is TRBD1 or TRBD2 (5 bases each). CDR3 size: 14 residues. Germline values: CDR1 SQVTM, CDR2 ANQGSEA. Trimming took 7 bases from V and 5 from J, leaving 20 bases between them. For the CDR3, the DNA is TGCAGCGCTTGGCCTCCGGGACGAGGGGAGACCCAGTACTTC. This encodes CSAWPPGRGETQYF.